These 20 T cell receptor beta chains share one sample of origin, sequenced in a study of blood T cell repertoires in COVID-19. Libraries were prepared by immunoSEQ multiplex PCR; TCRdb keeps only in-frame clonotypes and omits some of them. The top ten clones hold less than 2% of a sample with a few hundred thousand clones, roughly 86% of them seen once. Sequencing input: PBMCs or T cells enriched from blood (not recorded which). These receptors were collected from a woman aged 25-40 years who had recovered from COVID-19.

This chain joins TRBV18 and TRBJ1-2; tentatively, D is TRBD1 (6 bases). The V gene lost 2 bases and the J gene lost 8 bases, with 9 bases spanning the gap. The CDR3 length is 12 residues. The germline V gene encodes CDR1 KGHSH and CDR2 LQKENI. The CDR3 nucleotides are TGTGCCAGCTCACCAACAGGGCGAGGCTACACCTTC. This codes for CASSPTGRGYTF. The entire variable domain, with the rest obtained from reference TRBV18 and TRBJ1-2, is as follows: NAGVMQNPRHLVRRRGQEARLRCSPMKGHSHVYWYRQLPEEGLKFMVYLQKENIIDESGMPKERFSAEFPKEGPSILRIQQVVRGDSAAYFCASSPTGRGYTFGSGTRLTVV.

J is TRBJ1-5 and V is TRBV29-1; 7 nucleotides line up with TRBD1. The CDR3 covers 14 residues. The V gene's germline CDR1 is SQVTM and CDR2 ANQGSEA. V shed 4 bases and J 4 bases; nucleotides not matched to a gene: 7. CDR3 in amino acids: CSVGQGSHNQPQHF. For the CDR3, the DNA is TGCAGCGTTGGACAGGGTTCCCATAATCAGCCCCAGCATTTT. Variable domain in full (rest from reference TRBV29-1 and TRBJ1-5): SAVISQKPSRDICQRGTSLTIQCQVDSQVTMMFWYRQQPGQSLTLIATANQGSEATYESGFVIDKFPISRPNLTFSTLTVSNMSPEDSSIYLCSVGQGSHNQPQHFGDGTRLSIL.

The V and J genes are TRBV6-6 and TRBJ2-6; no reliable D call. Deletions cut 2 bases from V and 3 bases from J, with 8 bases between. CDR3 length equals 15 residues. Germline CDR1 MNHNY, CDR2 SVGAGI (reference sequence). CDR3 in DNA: TGTGCCAGCAGTTACCCGGGTGATGGGGCCAACGTCCTGACTTTC. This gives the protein CASSYPGDGANVLTF.

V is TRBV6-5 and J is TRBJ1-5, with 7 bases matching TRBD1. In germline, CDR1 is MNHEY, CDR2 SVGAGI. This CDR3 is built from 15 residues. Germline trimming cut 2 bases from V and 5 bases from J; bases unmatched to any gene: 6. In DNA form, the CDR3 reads TGTGCCAGCAGTTACCGACAGGGTGGCGATCAGCCCCAGCATTTT. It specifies CASSYRQGGDQPQHF.

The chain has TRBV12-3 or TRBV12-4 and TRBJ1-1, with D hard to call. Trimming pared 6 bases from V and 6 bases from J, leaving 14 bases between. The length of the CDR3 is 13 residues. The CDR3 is CASSQFGYPEAFF. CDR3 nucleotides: TGTGCCAGCAGCCAATTCGGGTACCCTGAAGCTTTCTTT.

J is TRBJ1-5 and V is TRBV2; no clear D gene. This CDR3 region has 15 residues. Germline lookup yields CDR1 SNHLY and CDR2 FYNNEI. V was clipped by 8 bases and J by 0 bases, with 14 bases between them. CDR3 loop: CASCAKMFSNQPQHF. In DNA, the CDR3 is TGTGCCAGCTGTGCTAAGATGTTTAGCAATCAGCCCCAGCATTTT.

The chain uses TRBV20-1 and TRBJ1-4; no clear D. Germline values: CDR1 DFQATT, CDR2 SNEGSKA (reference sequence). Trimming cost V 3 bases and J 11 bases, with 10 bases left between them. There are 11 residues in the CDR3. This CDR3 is CSASFTGKLFF. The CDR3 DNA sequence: TGCAGTGCTAGTTTCACGGGTAAACTGTTTTTT.

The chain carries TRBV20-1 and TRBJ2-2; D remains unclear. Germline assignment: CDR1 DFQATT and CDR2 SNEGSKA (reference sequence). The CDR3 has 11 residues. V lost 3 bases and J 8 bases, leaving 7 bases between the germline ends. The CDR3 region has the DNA TGCAGTGCTAGCAAGAGAGGGGAGCTGTTTTTT. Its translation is CSASKRGELFF.

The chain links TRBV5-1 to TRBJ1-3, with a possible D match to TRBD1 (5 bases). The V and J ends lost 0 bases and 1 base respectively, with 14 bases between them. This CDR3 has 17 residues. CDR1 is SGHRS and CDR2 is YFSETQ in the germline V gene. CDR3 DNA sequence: TGCGCCAGCAGCTTGGCCGGAGGGGCAACTTCTGGAAACACCATATATTTT. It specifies CASSLAGGATSGNTIYF.

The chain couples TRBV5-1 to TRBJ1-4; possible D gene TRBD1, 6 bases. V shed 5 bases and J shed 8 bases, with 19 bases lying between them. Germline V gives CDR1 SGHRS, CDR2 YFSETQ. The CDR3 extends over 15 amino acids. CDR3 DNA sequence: TGCGCCAGCAGACCGTCACAGGGAAATCGGGAAAAACTGTTTTTT. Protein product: CASRPSQGNREKLFF.

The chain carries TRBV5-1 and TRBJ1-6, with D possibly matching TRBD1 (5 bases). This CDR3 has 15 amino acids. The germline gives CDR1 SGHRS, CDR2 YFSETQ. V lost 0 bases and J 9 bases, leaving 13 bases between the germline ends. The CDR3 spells CASSLGQTGLSPLHF. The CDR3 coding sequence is TGCGCCAGCAGCTTGGGTCAAACGGGACTTTCACCCCTCCACTTT.

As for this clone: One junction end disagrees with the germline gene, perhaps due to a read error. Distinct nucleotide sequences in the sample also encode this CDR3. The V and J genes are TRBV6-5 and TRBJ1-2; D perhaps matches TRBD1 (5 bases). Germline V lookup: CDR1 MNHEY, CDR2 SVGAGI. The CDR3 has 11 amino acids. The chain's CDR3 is CASTTGDGYTF. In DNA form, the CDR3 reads TGTGCCAGCACCACGGGGGATGGTTACACCTTC.

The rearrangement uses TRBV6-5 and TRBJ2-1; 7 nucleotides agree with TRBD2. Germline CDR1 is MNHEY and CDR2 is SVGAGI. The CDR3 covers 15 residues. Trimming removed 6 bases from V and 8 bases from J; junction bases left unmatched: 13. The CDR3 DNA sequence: TGTGCCAGCAGCCCCCAAGCGGGACCCGCACATGAGCAGTTCTTC. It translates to CASSPQAGPAHEQFF.

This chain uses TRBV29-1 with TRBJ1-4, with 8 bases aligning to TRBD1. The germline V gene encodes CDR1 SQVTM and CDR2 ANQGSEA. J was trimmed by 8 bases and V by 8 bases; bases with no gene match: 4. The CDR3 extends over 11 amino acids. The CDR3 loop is CSIRTGEKLFF. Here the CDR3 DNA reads TGCAGCATTAGGACAGGGGAAAAACTGTTTTTT. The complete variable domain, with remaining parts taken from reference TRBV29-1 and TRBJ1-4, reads SAVISQKPSRDICQRGTSLTIQCQVDSQVTMMFWYRQQPGQSLTLIATANQGSEATYESGFVIDKFPISRPNLTFSTLTVSNMSPEDSSIYLCSIRTGEKLFFGSGTQLSVL.

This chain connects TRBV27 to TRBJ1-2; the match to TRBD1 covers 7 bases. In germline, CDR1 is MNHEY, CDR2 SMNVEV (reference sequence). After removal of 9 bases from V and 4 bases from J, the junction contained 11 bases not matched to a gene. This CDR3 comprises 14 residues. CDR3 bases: TGTGCCAGTGGGGACAGCCTGACCCGCTATGGCTACACCTTC. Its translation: CASGDSLTRYGYTF.

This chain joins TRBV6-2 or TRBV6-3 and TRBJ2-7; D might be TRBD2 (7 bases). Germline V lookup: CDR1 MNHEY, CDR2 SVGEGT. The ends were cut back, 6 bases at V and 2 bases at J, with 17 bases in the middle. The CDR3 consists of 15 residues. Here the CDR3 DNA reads TGTGCCAGCAGCCAAACCCGGGGGGCTCCCTACGAGCAGTACTTC. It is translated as CASSQTRGAPYEQYF.

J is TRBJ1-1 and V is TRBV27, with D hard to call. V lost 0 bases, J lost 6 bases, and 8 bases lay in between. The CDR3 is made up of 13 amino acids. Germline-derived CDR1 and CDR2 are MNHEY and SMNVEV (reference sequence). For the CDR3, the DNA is TGTGCCAGCAGTTTATCGGTCGCGGCTGAAGCTTTCTTT. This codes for CASSLSVAAEAFF.

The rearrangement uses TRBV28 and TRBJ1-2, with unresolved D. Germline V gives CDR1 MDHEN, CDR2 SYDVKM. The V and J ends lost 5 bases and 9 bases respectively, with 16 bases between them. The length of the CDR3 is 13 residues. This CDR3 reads CASSGPNAVSYTF. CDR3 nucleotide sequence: TGTGCCAGCAGTGGGCCCAATGCAGTTAGCTACACCTTC.

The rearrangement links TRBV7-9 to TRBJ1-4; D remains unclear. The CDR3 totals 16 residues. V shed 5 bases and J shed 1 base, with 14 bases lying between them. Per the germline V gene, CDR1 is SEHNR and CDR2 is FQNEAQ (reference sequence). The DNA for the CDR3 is TGTGCCAGCAGCCCCCCTGAGGCTATAACTAATGAAAAACTGTTTTTT. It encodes CASSPPEAITNEKLFF.

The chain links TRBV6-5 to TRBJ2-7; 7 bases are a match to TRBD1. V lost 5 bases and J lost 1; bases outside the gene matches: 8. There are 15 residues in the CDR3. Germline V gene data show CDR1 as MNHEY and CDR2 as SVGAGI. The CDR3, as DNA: TGTGCCAGCAGTCATCCGGGACAGTCGTCCTACGAGCAGTACTTC. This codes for CASSHPGQSSYEQYF.